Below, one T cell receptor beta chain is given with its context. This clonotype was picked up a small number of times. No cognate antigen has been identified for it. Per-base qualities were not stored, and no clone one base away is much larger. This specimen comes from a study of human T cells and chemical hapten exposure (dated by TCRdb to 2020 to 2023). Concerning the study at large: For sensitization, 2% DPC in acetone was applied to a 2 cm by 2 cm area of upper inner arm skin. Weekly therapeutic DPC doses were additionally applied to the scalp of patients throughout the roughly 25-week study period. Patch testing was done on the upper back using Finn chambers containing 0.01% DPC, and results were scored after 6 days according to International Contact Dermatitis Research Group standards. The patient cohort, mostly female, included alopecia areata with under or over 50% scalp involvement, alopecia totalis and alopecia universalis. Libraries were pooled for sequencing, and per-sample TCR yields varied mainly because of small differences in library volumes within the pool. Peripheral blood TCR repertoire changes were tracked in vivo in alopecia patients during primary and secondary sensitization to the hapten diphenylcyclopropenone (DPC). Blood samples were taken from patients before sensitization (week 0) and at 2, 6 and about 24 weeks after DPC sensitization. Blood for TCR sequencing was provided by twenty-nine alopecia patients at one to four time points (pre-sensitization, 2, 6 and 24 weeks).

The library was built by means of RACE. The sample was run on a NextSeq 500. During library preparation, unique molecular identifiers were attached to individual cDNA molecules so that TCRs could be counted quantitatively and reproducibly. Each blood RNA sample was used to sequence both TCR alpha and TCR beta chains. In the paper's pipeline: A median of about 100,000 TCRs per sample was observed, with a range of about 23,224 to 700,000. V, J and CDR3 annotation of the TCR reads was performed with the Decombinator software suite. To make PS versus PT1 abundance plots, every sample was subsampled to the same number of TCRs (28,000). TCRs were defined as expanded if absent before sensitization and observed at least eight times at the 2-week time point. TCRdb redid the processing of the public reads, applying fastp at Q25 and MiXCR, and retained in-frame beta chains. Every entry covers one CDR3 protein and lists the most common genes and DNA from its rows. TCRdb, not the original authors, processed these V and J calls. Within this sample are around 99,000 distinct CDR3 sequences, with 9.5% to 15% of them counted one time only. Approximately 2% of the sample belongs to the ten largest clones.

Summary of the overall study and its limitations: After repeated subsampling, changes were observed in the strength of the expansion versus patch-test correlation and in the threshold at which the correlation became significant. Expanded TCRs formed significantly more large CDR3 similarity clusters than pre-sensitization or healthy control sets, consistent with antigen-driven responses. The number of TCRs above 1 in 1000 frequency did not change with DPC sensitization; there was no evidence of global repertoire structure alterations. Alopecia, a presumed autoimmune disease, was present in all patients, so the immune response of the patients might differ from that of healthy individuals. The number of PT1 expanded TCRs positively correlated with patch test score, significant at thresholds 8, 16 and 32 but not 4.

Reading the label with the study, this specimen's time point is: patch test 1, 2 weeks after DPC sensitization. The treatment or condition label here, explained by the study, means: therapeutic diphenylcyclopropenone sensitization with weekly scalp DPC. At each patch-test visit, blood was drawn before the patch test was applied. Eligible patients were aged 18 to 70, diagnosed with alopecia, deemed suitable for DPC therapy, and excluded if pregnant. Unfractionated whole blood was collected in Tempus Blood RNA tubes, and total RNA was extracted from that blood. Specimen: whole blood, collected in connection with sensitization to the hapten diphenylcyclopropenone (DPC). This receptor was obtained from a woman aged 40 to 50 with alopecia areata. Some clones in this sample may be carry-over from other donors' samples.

The nucleotide sequence is TGTGCCAGCCTAGTTAAGACAGGGAGAGGTGAAAAACTGTTTTTT. This yields the protein CASLVKTGRGEKLFF. Here the chain combines TRBV28 and TRBJ1-4; the junction holds 7 bases that match TRBD1. Trimmed from V: 8 bases; trimmed from J: 7 bases; junction bases lacking a gene match: 13. From the cysteine up to the phenylalanine, the CDR3 has a length of 15 residues. Here the CDR3 DNA is all that survives: 45 bases in frame from base 1. Looking up the germline V gene yields CDR1 MDHEN and CDR2 SYDVKM.